This T cell receptor (beta chain) was sequenced during a study of blood T cell repertoires in COVID-19. Looking at the study overall: There were acute and convalescent COVID-19 samples, and they came from the United States, Italy and Spain.

Here immunoSEQ multiplex PCR was the method, and the copy in TCRdb shows in-frame clones only, minus some. The sample shows 150,000 or so clones, 70% to 90% of them seen only once. Germline CDR1 GTSNPN, CDR2 SVGIG (reference sequence). The V end was cut by 0 bases, the J end by 0 bases, with 9 bases between. The CDR3 is 15 amino acids. This TCR was sampled from a woman aged 50 to 65 with COVID-19, enrolled during active disease. Sequencing used peripheral blood. The gene calls are TRBV30 and TRBJ1-5, with a possible D match to TRBD1 (5 bases). CDR3 bases: TGTGCCTGGAGTGTAGGGACTCATAGCAATCAGCCCCAGCATTTT. It is translated as CAWSVGTHSNQPQHF.